This T cell receptor (beta chain) was observed in a study of CDR3 diversity in severe acne. TCRdb itself ran the PCR reads through MiXCR, one entry per CDR3 protein. The sample records about 100,000 distinct CDR3 sequences, roughly half being singletons. Germline V gives CDR1 SNHLY, CDR2 FYNNEI. The CDR3 has 12 residues. The J segment lost 3 bases and the V segment lost 7 bases, leaving 2 bases of the junction unmatched. This chain links TRBV2 with TRBJ2-7; 8 nucleotides align to TRBD2. This clonotype originated in a male donor with acne. Sequenced input: blood. The CDR3 here is CASNSGDYEQYF. Here the CDR3 DNA reads TGTGCCAGCAATAGCGGGGACTACGAGCAGTACTTC.